Only a few counts were recorded for the clone carrying this T cell receptor (beta chain). Germline V gives CDR1 MNHNS, CDR2 SASEGT. V lost 1 base to trimming and J lost 3 bases, with 10 bases between them. The CDR3 has 14 amino acids. The data derive from a study of blood T cell repertoires in COVID-19. Under the authors' procedure: By means of reference gene primer amplification, nucleated cell counts were estimated. Clones were read by immunoSEQ multiplex PCR, and TCRdb kept only the in-frame ones, dropping some. The V and J calls and clone size come from that table; D and trimming were worked out from the DNA. This table holds 350,000 to 450,000 clones, less than 90% found once.

The V call is TRBV6-1, the J call TRBJ2-7, with TRBD2 as a possible D gene (5 bases). This clonotype was sampled from a woman aged 55-69 years with COVID-19, enrolled during active disease. Sequencing used peripheral blood. DNA for the CDR3: TGTGCCAGCAGTGAAGGGGCCGGGATCTACGAGCAGTACTTC. Translated, it gives CASSEGAGIYEQYF.